This T cell receptor (beta chain) comes out of a study of blood T cell repertoires in COVID-19. Study information: Sources were T cells, B-cell-depleted T cells, or PBMCs; the material itself was cDNA or gDNA.

On this clone itself: Other nucleotide sequences in the sample specify the same CDR3.

V lost 4 bases to trimming and J lost 1 base; unmatched junction nucleotides: 2. The CDR3 loop spans 14 amino acids. CDR1 SGHDN and CDR2 FVKESK come from the germline V gene. Sequencing used immunoSEQ multiplex PCR; TCRdb keeps in-frame clones, though not all of them. The sample includes 150,000 to 200,000 clones, roughly 80% of them seen just once. The clonotype originates from a man in his 60s with active or convalescent COVID-19. The sequenced sample consisted of peripheral blood. The chain employs TRBV14 and TRBJ1-1; TRBD1 matches at 8 bases. CDR3 region: CASSPDRENTEAFF. CDR3 bases: TGTGCCAGCAGCCCGGACAGGGAGAACACTGAAGCTTTCTTT.